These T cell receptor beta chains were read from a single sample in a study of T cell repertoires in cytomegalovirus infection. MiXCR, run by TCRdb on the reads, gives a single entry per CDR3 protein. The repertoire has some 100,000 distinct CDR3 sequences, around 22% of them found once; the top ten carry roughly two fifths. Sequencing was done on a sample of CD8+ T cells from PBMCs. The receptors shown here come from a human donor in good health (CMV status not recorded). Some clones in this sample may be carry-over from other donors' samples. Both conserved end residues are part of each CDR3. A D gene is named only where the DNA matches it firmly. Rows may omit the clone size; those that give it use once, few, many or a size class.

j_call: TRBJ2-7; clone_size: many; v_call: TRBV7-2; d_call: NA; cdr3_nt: TGTGCCAGCAGCTTAGGTGCGAGTTCCTACGAGCAGTACTTC; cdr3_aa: CASSLGASSYEQYF
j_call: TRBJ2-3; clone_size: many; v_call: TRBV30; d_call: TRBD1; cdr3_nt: TGTGCCTGGTCGACCGGGACAGGGGGAACAGATACGCAGTATTTT; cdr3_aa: CAWSTGTGGTDTQYF
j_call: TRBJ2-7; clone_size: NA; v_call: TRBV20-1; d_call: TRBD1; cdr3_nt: TGCAGTGCTAGATCCGGGACAGCCTACGAGCAGTACTTC; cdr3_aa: CSARSGTAYEQYF
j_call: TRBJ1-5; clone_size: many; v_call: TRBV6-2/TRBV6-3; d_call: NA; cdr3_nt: TGTGCCAGCAGTTACTCGGGGGCAGGGCGCAATCAGCCCCAGCATTTT; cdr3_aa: CASSYSGAGRNQPQHF
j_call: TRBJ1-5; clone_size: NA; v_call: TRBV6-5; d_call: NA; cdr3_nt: TGTGCCAGCAGTCAAGGGGGTGGATGGCAGCCCCAGCATTTT; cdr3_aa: CASSQGGGWQPQHF
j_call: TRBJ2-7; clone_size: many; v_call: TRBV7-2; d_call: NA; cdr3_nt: TGTGCCAGCAGCTTGGTGCGGACTTACCGTGGCTCCTACGAGCAGTACTTC; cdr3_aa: CASSLVRTYRGSYEQYF
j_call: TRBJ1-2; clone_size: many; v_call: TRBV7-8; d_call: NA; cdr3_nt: TGTGCCAGCAGCTTAGAGGGTTCGGGGTTCGGTGGCTACACCTTC; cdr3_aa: CASSLEGSGFGGYTF
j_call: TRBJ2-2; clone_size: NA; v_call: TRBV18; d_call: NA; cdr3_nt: TGTGCCAGCTCACCTTACACCGCAGGGAACACCGGGGAGCTGTTTTTT; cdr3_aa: CASSPYTAGNTGELFF
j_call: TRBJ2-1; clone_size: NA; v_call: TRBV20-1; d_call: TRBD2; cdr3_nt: TGCAGTGCCACACTAGCGGGAGGGCAATACAATGAGCAGTTCTTC; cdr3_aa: CSATLAGGQYNEQFF
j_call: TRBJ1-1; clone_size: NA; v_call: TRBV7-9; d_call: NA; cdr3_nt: TGTGCCAGCAGCTTAGCATTCCGGACAATGGAGATCACTGAAGCTTTCTTT; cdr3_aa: CASSLAFRTMEITEAFF
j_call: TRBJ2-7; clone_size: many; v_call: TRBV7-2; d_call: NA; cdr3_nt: TGTGCCAGCAGTCACGTGAGCTACGAGCAGTACTTC; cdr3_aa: CASSHVSYEQYF
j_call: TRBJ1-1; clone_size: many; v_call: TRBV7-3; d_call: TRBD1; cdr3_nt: TGTGCCAGCAGCTTGACAGGGACATCGAACACTGAAGCTTTCTTT; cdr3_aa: CASSLTGTSNTEAFF
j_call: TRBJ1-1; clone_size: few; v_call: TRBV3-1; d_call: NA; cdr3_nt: TGTGCCAGCAGCTCCTCTCCGGTCCCGAGCGCTGAAGCTTTCTTT; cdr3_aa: CASSSSPVPSAEAFF
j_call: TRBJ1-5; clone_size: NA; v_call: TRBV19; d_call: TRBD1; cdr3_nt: TGTGCCTCGAAGGGACAGTTGGACTTCGGTCGGGATCAGCCCCAGCATTTT; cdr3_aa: CASKGQLDFGRDQPQHF
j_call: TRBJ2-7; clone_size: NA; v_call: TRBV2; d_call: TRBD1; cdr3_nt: TGTGCCAGCAGTGAACGGGACAGGGCGGACGAGCAGTACTTC; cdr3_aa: CASSERDRADEQYF
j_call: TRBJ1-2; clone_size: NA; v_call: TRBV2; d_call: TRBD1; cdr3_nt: TGTGCCAGCCGATCCAAGGACAGGGGTTCAGGCTATGGCTACACCTTC; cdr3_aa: CASRSKDRGSGYGYTF
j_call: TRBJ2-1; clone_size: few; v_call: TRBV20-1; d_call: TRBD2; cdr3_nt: TGCAGTGCTAATAGCGGGAGTTTTGAGCAGTTCTTC; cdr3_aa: CSANSGSFEQFF
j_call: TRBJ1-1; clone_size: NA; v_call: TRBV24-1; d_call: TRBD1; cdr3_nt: TGTGCCACCAGTGACAACCGGGACAGGGCTTCTGAAGCTTTCTTT; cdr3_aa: CATSDNRDRASEAFF
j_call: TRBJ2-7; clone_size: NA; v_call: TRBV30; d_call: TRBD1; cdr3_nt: TGTGCCTGGAGCACAGGGGGCGACTCCTACGAGCAGTACTTC; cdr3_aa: CAWSTGGDSYEQYF
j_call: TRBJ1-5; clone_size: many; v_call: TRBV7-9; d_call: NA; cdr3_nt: TGTGCCAGCAGCCCGTCCAAGGGGCAGCCCCAGCATTTT; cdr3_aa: CASSPSKGQPQHF
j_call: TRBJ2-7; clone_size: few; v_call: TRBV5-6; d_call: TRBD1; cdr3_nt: TGTGCCAGCAGCTTGAGTGGGACAGTGGACTACGAGCAGTACTTC; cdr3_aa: CASSLSGTVDYEQYF
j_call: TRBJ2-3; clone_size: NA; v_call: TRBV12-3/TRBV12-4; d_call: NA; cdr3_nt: TGTGCCAGCACTTTAGGACAACACCCCACAGATACGCAGTATTTT; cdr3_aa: CASTLGQHPTDTQYF
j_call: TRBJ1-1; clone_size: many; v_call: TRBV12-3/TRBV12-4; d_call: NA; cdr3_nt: TGTGCCAGCAGCCCAGGAAGGGGCGCTTTCTTT; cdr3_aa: CASSPGRGAFF
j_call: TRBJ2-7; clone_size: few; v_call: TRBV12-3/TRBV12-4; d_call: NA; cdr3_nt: TGTGCCAGCAGTACTACAGGGAACGAGCAGTACTTC; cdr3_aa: CASSTTGNEQYF
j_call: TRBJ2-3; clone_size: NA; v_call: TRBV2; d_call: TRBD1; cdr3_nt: TGTGCCAGCAGTTCGTATCCGGGACAGGCAGTTTTT; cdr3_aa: CASSSYPGQAVF
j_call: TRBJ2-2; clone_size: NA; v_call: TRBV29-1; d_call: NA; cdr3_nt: TGCAGCGTCCCCGGGACAACGAACACCGGGGAGCTGTTTTTT; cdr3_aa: CSVPGTTNTGELFF
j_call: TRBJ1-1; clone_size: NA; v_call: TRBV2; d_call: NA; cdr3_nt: TGTGCCAGCAGTGAGGGGGGGAACCCGAACACTGAAGCTTTCTTT; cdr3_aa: CASSEGGNPNTEAFF
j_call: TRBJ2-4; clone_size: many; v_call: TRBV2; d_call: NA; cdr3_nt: TGTGCCAGCAGTGAAGACGGGATCGGAAACATTCAGTACTTC; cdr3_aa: CASSEDGIGNIQYF
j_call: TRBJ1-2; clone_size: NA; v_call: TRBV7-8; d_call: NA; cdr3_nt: TGTGCCAGCAGCCCCACAACAGGCGGCTACACCTTC; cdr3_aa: CASSPTTGGYTF
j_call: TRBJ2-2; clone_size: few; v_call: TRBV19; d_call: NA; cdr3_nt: TGTGCCAGTAGTAATAGCGGAAACACCGGGGAGCTGTTTTTT; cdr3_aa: CASSNSGNTGELFF
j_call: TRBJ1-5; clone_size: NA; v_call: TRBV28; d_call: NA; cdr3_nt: TGTGCCAGCAGCCCAACCGGGGCTGGCAATCAGCCCCAGCATTTT; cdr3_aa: CASSPTGAGNQPQHF
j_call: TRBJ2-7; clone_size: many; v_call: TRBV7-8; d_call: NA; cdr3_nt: TGTGCCAGCAGCTTAGGCCGCGGGGTTGGGTACGAGCAGTACTTC; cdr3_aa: CASSLGRGVGYEQYF
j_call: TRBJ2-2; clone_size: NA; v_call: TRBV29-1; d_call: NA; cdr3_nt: TGCAGCGTTTTGGGTGTGAACACCGGGGAGCTGTTTTTT; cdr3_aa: CSVLGVNTGELFF
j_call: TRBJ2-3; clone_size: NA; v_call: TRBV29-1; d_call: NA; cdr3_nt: TGCAGCGGACATAGCGGCATCACAGATACGCAGTATTTT; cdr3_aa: CSGHSGITDTQYF
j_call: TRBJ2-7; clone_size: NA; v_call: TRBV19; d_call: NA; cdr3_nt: TGTGCCAGTAGTGTGGGACTTAACTACGAGCAGTACTTC; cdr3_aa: CASSVGLNYEQYF
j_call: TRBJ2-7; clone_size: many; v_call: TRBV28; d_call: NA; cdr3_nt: TGTGCCAGCAGTTTAATCGCAGGGCCCCGCGAGCAGTACTTC; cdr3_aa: CASSLIAGPREQYF
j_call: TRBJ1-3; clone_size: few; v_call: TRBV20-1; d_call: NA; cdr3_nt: TGCAGTGCTATAGGTAGCTCTGGAAACACCATATATTTT; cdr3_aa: CSAIGSSGNTIYF
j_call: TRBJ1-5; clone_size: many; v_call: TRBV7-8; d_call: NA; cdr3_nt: TGTGCCAGCAGCCCAATGCCCAATCAGCCCCAGCATTTT; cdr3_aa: CASSPMPNQPQHF
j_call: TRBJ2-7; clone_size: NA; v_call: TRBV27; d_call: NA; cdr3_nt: TGTGCCAGCAGTTTAAGTGGGGGGGCACCTGAGCAGTACTTC; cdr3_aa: CASSLSGGAPEQYF
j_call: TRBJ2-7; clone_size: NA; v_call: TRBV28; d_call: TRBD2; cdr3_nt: TGTGCCAGCAGTTTATTAGTGACTAGCGGGAGGGCGGTACACGAGCAGTACTTC; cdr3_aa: CASSLLVTSGRAVHEQYF
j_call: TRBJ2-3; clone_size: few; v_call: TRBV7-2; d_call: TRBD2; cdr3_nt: TGTGCCAGCCGGGGGGATACAGATACGCAGTATTTT; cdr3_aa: CASRGDTDTQYF
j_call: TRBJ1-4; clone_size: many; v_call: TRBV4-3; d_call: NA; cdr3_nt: TGCGCCAGCAGCCCTGTAAGGGTCGCTAATGAAAAACTGTTTTTT; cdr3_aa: CASSPVRVANEKLFF
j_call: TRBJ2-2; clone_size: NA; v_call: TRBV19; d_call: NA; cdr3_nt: TGTGCCAGTAGTATTTGGGGAATCGGGGAGCTGTTTTTT; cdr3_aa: CASSIWGIGELFF
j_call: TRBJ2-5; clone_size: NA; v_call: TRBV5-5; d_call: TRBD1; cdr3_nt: TGTGCCAGCAGTTTCCGGGACAGGTACCAAGAGACACAGTACTTC; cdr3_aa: CASSFRDRYQETQYF
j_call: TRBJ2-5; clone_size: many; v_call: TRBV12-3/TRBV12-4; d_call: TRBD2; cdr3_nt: TGTGCCAGTAGCGGGGTGCAAGAGACCCAGTACTTC; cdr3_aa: CASSGVQETQYF